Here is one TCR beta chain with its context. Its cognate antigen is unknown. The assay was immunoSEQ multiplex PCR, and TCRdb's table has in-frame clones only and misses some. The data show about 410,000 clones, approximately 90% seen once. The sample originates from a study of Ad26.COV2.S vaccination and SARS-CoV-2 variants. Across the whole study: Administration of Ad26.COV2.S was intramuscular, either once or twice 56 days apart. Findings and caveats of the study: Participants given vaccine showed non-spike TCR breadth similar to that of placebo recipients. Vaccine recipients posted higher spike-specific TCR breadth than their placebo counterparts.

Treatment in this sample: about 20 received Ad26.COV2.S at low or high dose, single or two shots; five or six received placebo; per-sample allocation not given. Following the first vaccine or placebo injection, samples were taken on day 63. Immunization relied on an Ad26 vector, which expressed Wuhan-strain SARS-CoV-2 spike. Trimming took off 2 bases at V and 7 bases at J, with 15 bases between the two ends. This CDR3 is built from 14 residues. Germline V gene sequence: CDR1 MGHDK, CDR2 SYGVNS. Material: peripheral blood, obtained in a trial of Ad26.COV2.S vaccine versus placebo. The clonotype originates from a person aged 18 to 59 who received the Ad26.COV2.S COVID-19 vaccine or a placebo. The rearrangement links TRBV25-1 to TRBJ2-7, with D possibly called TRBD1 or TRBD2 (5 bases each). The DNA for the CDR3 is TGTGCCAGCAGTGAACAGGGACCGTCGGGAGAGCAGTACTTC. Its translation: CASSEQGPSGEQYF.